The 8 T cell receptor beta chains given below trace back to one sample, sequenced in a study of T-cell reconstitution after alpha-beta-depleted transplantation in children. Preparation of the TCRbeta library involved a method that used unique molecular identifiers. TCRdb re-called the PCR reads through MiXCR, storing one row per CDR3 protein. Altogether more than 300,000 distinct CDR3 sequences are present, about 16% being singletons, with the ten largest covering just over 40%. The sequencing here drew on PBMCs, mostly from graft donor cells, taken 360 days after TCRalphabeta/CD19-depleted stem cell transplant. These receptors all come from a male patient aged 2 to 10 who had a stem cell transplant for acute lymphoblastic leukemia, so the T cells may come from the graft donor.

The chain links TRBV29-1 to TRBJ2-1; TRBD2 might be the D (7 bases). CDR1 and CDR2 (germline): SQVTM, ANQGSEA. The V gene lost 3 bases and the J gene lost 9 bases, with 12 bases spanning the gap. The CDR3 spans 12 residues. The CDR3, as DNA: TGCAGCGTTGAGGGGGGGGCAGGTGAGCAGTTCTTC. Amino acids: CSVEGGAGEQFF.

The genes are TRBV3-1 and TRBJ1-2; 7 nucleotides align to TRBD1. Germline V gives CDR1 LGHDT, CDR2 YNNKEL (reference sequence). There are 15 residues in the CDR3. J was trimmed by 4 bases and V by 3 bases; bases with no gene match: 8. CDR3 DNA sequence: TGTGCCAGCAGCCAGTCGGACAGGAACCTCTATGGCTACACCTTC. Its protein is CASSQSDRNLYGYTF.

The rearrangement uses TRBV28 and TRBJ2-1; 10 bases agree with TRBD2. After removal of 6 bases from V and 5 bases from J, the junction contained 7 bases not matched to a gene. Germline assignment: CDR1 MDHEN and CDR2 SYDVKM. The CDR3 consists of 15 residues. As DNA, the CDR3 is TGTGCCAGCAGCTTGGCACTAGCGGGACACAATGAGCAGTTCTTC. This sequence encodes CASSLALAGHNEQFF.

The chain joins TRBV6-1 to TRBJ1-1, with TRBD1 as a possible D gene (6 bases). Germline V gene data show CDR1 as MNHNS and CDR2 as SASEGT. The CDR3 covers 16 residues. V lost 5 bases and J 3 bases, leaving 19 bases between the germline ends. CDR3 region: CASSRPSQGSYTEAFF. CDR3 DNA: TGTGCCAGCAGTCGCCCTTCTCAGGGGTCATACACTGAAGCTTTCTTT.

This clonotype has just a few counts. The V and J genes are TRBV3-1 and TRBJ2-1, with 11 nucleotides matching TRBD2. The CDR3 length is 18 residues. The J segment lost 6 bases and the V segment lost 4 bases, leaving 14 bases of the junction unmatched. Germline-derived CDR1 and CDR2 are LGHDT and YNNKEL (reference sequence). The chain's CDR3 is CASSLVAGTSGFGNEQFF. DNA for the CDR3: TGTGCCAGCAGCCTCGTGGCCGGGACTAGCGGCTTCGGCAATGAGCAGTTCTTC.

This clonotype has ten or more counts. The chain is built from TRBV18 and TRBJ2-3; 7 bases match TRBD2. Losses at the gene ends were 2 bases for V and 0 bases for J; bases not matched to a gene: 5. CDR3 length equals 16 residues. CDR1 and CDR2 (germline): KGHSH, LQKENI. The CDR3 protein is CASSPMSSGSTDTQYF. The CDR3, as DNA: TGTGCCAGCTCACCAATGAGTAGCGGGAGCACAGATACGCAGTATTTT.

The V call is TRBV2, the J call TRBJ2-7, with D perhaps TRBD2 (6 bases). Germline CDR1 and CDR2: SNHLY and FYNNEI. V was cut by 8 bases and J by 0 bases, with 11 bases left in between. The CDR3 is 13 residues long. In DNA, the CDR3 is TGTGCCAGCCTGCGGGGAATCTCCTACGAGCAGTACTTC. Translating it yields CASLRGISYEQYF.

The V and J genes are TRBV12-3 or TRBV12-4 and TRBJ2-7; 8 nucleotides line up with TRBD1. The V gene end was trimmed by 2 bases and the J gene end by 2 bases; junction bases not matched to a gene: 5. CDR3 length: 15 residues. The CDR3 is CASSLMGRGPYEQYF. The CDR3 nucleotides read TGTGCCAGCAGTTTAATGGGCAGGGGGCCCTACGAGCAGTACTTC.